The next 12 T cell receptor beta chains were all read from a single sample in a study of identical twins. TCRdb fed the 5' RACE reads into MiXCR, producing one record per CDR3 protein. Here the sample spans about 240,000 distinct CDR3 sequences, about 10% being singletons. Sequencing input: memory T cells sorted from blood. These receptors came from a man between 45 and 60 years old in good health.

The chain employs TRBV28 and TRBJ1-5; 11 nucleotides match TRBD1. The CDR3 extends over 15 amino acids. With V trimmed by 7 bases and J by 6 bases, 8 bases remained unmatched. CDR1 and CDR2 (germline): MDHEN, SYDVKM. This CDR3 is CASIEGQGVSQPQHF. CDR3 DNA: TGTGCCAGCATCGAGGGACAGGGGGTTAGTCAGCCCCAGCATTTT.

This clonotype was counted many times. CDR3 DNA: TGTGCCAGCAGTTACTCTGGGACAGATGAGCAGTTCTTC. The encoded protein is CASSYSGTDEQFF. The rearrangement links TRBV6-5 to TRBJ2-1, with 7 bases identical to TRBD1. The V segment lost 0 bases and the J segment 8 bases; nucleotides outside the gene matches: 1. CDR1 is MNHEY, CDR2 SVGAGI, per germline. This CDR3 comprises 13 residues.

There are a few counts of this clonotype. The chain has TRBV7-9 and TRBJ1-2, with TRBD1 identical over 12 bases. Germline V gene lookup returns CDR1 SEHNR and CDR2 FQNEAQ (reference sequence). The V segment lost 1 base and the J segment 6 bases; nucleotides outside the gene matches: 6. The CDR3 loop spans 16 amino acids. The CDR3 DNA is TGTGCCAGCAGCTTAGGAGGGACAGGGGGCCTTGATGGCTACACCTTC. Translation: CASSLGGTGGLDGYTF.

This clonotype was detected a few times. V usage is TRBV5-1 and J usage is TRBJ2-7; unclear D gene. CDR1 SGHRS and CDR2 YFSETQ come from the germline V gene. V dropped 5 bases and J dropped 5 bases, with 11 bases sitting between them. This CDR3 is built from 12 residues. The CDR3 DNA reads as TGCGCCAGCAGAGGCGTAGGGAACGAGCAGTACTTC. It yields the protein CASRGVGNEQYF.

The CDR3 coding sequence is TGCGCCAGCAGCTTGGACAGGGGGCATACCTACGAGCAGTACTTC. Amino acids: CASSLDRGHTYEQYF. The chain recombines TRBV5-1 with TRBJ2-7; 9 positions agree with TRBD1. CDR3 size: 15 residues. V lost 0 bases to trimming and J lost 2 bases; unmatched junction nucleotides: 3. Germline CDR1 is SGHRS and CDR2 is YFSETQ.

In its sample, this clonotype was seen a few times. This chain uses TRBV20-1 with TRBJ2-1; D remains ambiguous. This CDR3 is 16 amino acids long. V was shortened by 0 bases and J by 9 bases, with 21 bases between the two germline ends. Germline V lookup: CDR1 DFQATT, CDR2 SNEGSKA (reference sequence). The DNA for the CDR3 is TGCAGTGCTAGAGATCCTACTAAGTCCTGGACGGTTGAGCAGTTCTTC. Encoded protein: CSARDPTKSWTVEQFF.

The table lists this clonotype with many counts. The chain recombines TRBV2 with TRBJ1-1; 7 bases align to TRBD1. The CDR3 spans 14 residues. In germline, CDR1 is SNHLY, CDR2 FYNNEI. V gave up 6 bases and J gave up 6 bases; unmatched junction bases: 10. The CDR3 DNA is TGTGCCAGCAGCCAACAGGGGTCTCTTTCTGAAGCTTTCTTT. Translating gives CASSQQGSLSEAFF. Full variable domain (missing parts from reference TRBV2 and TRBJ1-1): EPEVTQTPSHQVTQMGQEVILRCVPISNHLYFYWYRQILGQKVEFLVSFYNNEISEKSEIFDDQFSVERPDGSNFTLKIRSTKLEDSAMYFCASSQQGSLSEAFFGQGTRLTVV.

This chain joins TRBV14 and TRBJ2-3, with TRBD1 as a possible D gene (5 bases). The V gene lost 0 bases and the J gene lost 11 bases, with 12 bases spanning the gap. The CDR3 is 13 residues long. CDR1 is SGHDN, CDR2 FVKESK, per germline. CDR3 amino acids: CASSQEGVKRQYF. Here the CDR3 DNA reads TGTGCCAGCAGCCAAGAAGGGGTCAAGAGGCAGTATTTT. Full variable domain (remainder filled in from reference TRBV14 and TRBJ2-3): EAGVTQFPSHSVIEKGQTVTLRCDPISGHDNLYWYRRVMGKEIKFLLHFVKESKQDESGMPNNRFLAERTGGTYSTLKVQPAELEDSGVYFCASSQEGVKRQYFGPGTRLTVL.

The J gene is TRBJ1-1, the V gene TRBV10-3; no definite D call. Germline CDR1 and CDR2: ENHRY and SYGVKD. Trimming took 11 bases from V and 8 from J, leaving 18 bases between them. The length of the CDR3 is 12 residues. The chain's CDR3 is CAHAAAGTEAFF. Written as DNA, the CDR3 is TGTGCCCACGCGGCGGCGGGCACCGAAGCTTTCTTT.

In its sample, this clonotype was seen a few times. This chain links TRBV2 with TRBJ1-2, with D unresolved. Germline V gives CDR1 SNHLY, CDR2 FYNNEI. V lost 6 bases to trimming and J lost 12 bases, with 17 bases between them. CDR3 length: 12 amino acids. The CDR3 is CASSPNRISNTF. CDR3 nucleotide sequence: TGTGCCAGCAGCCCGAATCGAATCAGTAACACCTTC.

This clonotype occurred many times. The chain is built from TRBV5-5 and TRBJ2-1, with D tentatively TRBD2 (6 bases). Germline assignment: CDR1 SGHKS and CDR2 YYEKEE (reference sequence). With 0 bases removed from V and 12 bases from J, the gap between germline ends came to 10 bases. CDR3 size: 12 residues. The CDR3 DNA is TGTGCCAGCAGCTTGGCCCCTAGCGTGCAGTTCTTC. Protein: CASSLAPSVQFF.

This clonotype has a count of ten or more. This chain links TRBV12-3 or TRBV12-4 with TRBJ1-2; D is possibly TRBD1 (5 bases). The V gene lost 2 bases and the J gene lost 8 bases, with 12 bases spanning the gap. This CDR3 comprises 13 residues. CDR3 sequence (DNA): TGTGCCAGCAGTTTAATCCCCAGGGAGGGCTACACCTTC. As protein: CASSLIPREGYTF.